Below are 21 T cell receptor beta chains sequenced from a single sample in a study of T cells after yellow fever vaccination. In TCRdb, the 5' RACE reads were re-called with MiXCR into one record per CDR3 protein. In the table there are around 300,000 distinct CDR3 sequences, 10% to 15% of which are singletons. Material: CD4+ T cells sorted from PBMCs, obtained 45 days after the yellow fever booster vaccination. Receptors were obtained from a man aged 30-40 years who received the YFV17D yellow fever vaccine.

This clonotype appeared a few times. The chain combines TRBV6-1 with TRBJ2-1; 10 bases agree with TRBD2. The V gene's germline CDR1 is MNHNS and CDR2 SASEGT. CDR3 size: 15 residues. Unmatched junction bases numbered 6, after V lost 6 bases and J lost 4 bases. The CDR3 sequence: CASRQSGRAYNEQFF. Written as DNA, the CDR3 is TGTGCCAGCAGACAAAGCGGGAGGGCATACAATGAGCAGTTCTTC.

The chain combines TRBV10-3 with TRBJ1-5; D might be TRBD1 (5 bases). Germline V lookup: CDR1 ENHRY, CDR2 SYGVKD. The CDR3 runs to 15 residues. V was clipped by 5 bases and J by 1 base, with 12 bases between them. The CDR3 loop reads CAISIGQGSNQPQHF. CDR3 nucleotide sequence: TGTGCCATCAGTATTGGACAAGGAAGCAATCAGCCCCAGCATTTT.

The V call is TRBV4-3, the J call TRBJ2-3; tentatively, D is TRBD1 (6 bases). Germline CDR1 reads LGHNA; CDR2 reads YSLEER. The CDR3 covers 14 residues. Trimming removed 2 bases at V and 6 bases at J, with 12 bases between. CDR3 in DNA: TGCGCCAGCAGCCAAACCAGGGGTTCGGATACGCAGTATTTT. It translates to CASSQTRGSDTQYF.

The CDR3 coding sequence is TGTGCCAGCAGTTACTCGTTGATAGGGGATGAGCAGTTCTTC. Protein sequence: CASSYSLIGDEQFF. V is TRBV6-5 and J is TRBJ2-1; possibly TRBD1 for D (5 bases). The germline V gene encodes CDR1 MNHEY and CDR2 SVGAGI. Between the trimmed V and J ends, which lost 0 bases and 8 bases, there was a span of 11 bases. This CDR3 has 14 residues.

The chain couples TRBV23-1 to TRBJ2-3; D possibly corresponds to TRBD2 (6 bases). TRBV23-1 is reported as an ORF; its role is uncertain. The CDR3 loop spans 14 amino acids. Deletions cut 6 bases from V and 3 bases from J, with 13 bases between. The CDR3 nucleotides are TGCGCCAGCAGGATCCTTGCGGGGACAGATACGCAGTATTTT. The encoded protein is CASRILAGTDTQYF.

Only a few counts were recorded for this clonotype. The CDR3 reads CSAGTSGVNEQYF. Written as DNA, the CDR3 is TGCAGTGCCGGGACTAGCGGGGTTAACGAGCAGTACTTC. The J gene is TRBJ2-7, the V gene TRBV20-1; 13 bases fit TRBD2. V trimming: 6 bases; J trimming: 5 bases; junction bases outside the gene matches: 4. The CDR3 is made up of 13 amino acids. CDR1 and CDR2 from the germline V gene are DFQATT and SNEGSKA (reference sequence).

This sequence joins TRBV30 and TRBJ1-1; TRBD1 aligns across 8 bases. The CDR3 consists of 13 residues. V shed 5 bases, J shed 2 bases, and the junction held 4 bases outside the gene matches. CDR1 and CDR2 from the germline V gene are GTSNPN and SVGIG (reference sequence). The CDR3 spells CAWGGQDNTEAFF. In nucleotides, the CDR3 is TGTGCCTGGGGGGGACAGGATAACACTGAAGCTTTCTTT.

This clonotype has ten or more counts. This sequence joins TRBV12-1 and TRBJ2-1; the tabulated D call, TRBD1, remains unverified against the DNA. TRBV12-1 is termed a pseudogene. This CDR3 is built from 11 residues. The DNA for the CDR3 is TGTGCCAGACAACACCCCCCCGAGCAGTTCTTC. As protein: CARQHPPEQFF.

This clonotype turned up a few times. J is TRBJ2-7 and V is TRBV10-2; the D gene could be TRBD1 or TRBD2 (5 bases each). Germline CDR1 WSHSY, CDR2 SAAADI. This CDR3 has 16 amino acids. V lost 2 bases and J lost 1, with 15 bases in between. The CDR3 DNA reads TGCGCCAGCAGTGAGGGGACCCGACGGATTTCCTACGAGCAGTACTTC. Its translation: CASSEGTRRISYEQYF.

V gene TRBV6-1 combines with J gene TRBJ2-5, with a possible D match to TRBD1 (6 bases). The germline CDR1 and CDR2 sequences are MNHNS and SASEGT. V lost 6 bases to trimming and J lost 4 bases, with 21 bases between them. This CDR3 contains 16 residues. The CDR3 sequence is CASRPSRDTGRETQYF. As DNA, the CDR3 is TGTGCCAGCAGACCTAGCCGGGACACTGGGCGAGAGACCCAGTACTTC.

This chain joins TRBV29-1 and TRBJ2-5, with a tentative D call TRBD1 (6 bases). Germline CDR1 SQVTM, CDR2 ANQGSEA. The CDR3 loop spans 12 amino acids. V was cut by 2 bases and J by 5 bases, with 9 bases left in between. The CDR3 here is CSVENREETQYF. The CDR3 nucleotides are TGCAGCGTTGAAAACAGGGAGGAGACCCAGTACTTC.

The chain employs TRBV25-1 and TRBJ2-7, with D perhaps TRBD1 or TRBD2 (6 bases each). In germline, CDR1 is MGHDK, CDR2 SYGVNS. The CDR3 length is 11 residues. Trimming pared 6 bases from V and 6 bases from J, leaving 9 bases between. The CDR3 is CASSEGGEQYF. CDR3 nucleotides: TGTGCCAGCAGCGAGGGGGGCGAGCAGTACTTC.

This clonotype was detected only a few times. This rearrangement joins TRBV19 to TRBJ1-1; a weak D match, TRBD1 (6 bases). With 5 bases removed from V and 4 bases from J, the gap between germline ends came to 17 bases. The germline V gene has CDR1 LNHDA and CDR2 SQIVND (reference sequence). This CDR3 contains 15 residues. This chain's CDR3 is CASSFLRGGGTEAFF. The CDR3 DNA sequence: TGTGCCAGTAGTTTCCTCAGGGGTGGCGGCACTGAAGCTTTCTTT.

The gene calls are TRBV10-2 and TRBJ1-5, with 7 bases fitting TRBD1. The CDR3 is 15 amino acids. V lost 0 bases, J lost 6 bases, and 5 bases stayed unmatched. Germline-derived CDR1 and CDR2 are WSHSY and SAAADI. The CDR3 is CASSESRQGGQPQHF. Written as DNA, the CDR3 is TGCGCCAGCAGTGAGTCTAGACAGGGCGGTCAGCCCCAGCATTTT.

This chain's CDR3 is CASSLTPWEQYF. As DNA, the CDR3 is TGTGCCAGCAGTTTGACCCCCTGGGAGCAGTACTTC. The chain joins TRBV12-3 or TRBV12-4 to TRBJ2-7, with D hard to call. Trimming took off 3 bases at V and 7 bases at J, with 10 bases between the two ends. CDR3 length: 12 residues.

This clonotype was seen more than once but under ten times. This sequence joins TRBV7-9 and TRBJ1-2; D gene unclear. Germline V gene lookup returns CDR1 SEHNR and CDR2 FQNEAQ (reference sequence). This CDR3 comprises 13 residues. Between the trimmed V and J ends, which lost 0 bases and 8 bases, there was a span of 10 bases. CDR3 protein: CASSLAGVEGYTF. In nucleotides, the CDR3 is TGTGCCAGCAGCTTAGCCGGGGTGGAGGGCTACACCTTC.

As to this clonotype: This may come from a read error, since a much larger clone is one base off. The V gene is TRBV12-3 or TRBV12-4, the J gene TRBJ2-1; D is perhaps TRBD1 or TRBD2 (5 bases each). The CDR3 contains 15 residues. The CDR3 spells CTSSFPGTSYNEQFF. The CDR3, as DNA: TGTACCAGCAGTTTTCCCGGGACCTCCTACAATGAGCAGTTCTTC.

CDR3 sequence (DNA): TGTGCCACCAAACAGGGGACTCGCAATCAGCCCCAGCATTTT. It codes for CATKQGTRNQPQHF. The J gene is TRBJ1-5, the V gene TRBV6-1; 7 bases match TRBD1. The CDR3 totals 14 residues. Trimming at V came to 10 bases and at J to 2 bases, leaving 8 bases not matched to a gene. In germline, CDR1 is MNHNS, CDR2 SASEGT.

The chain couples TRBV2 to TRBJ2-5; D perhaps matches TRBD2 (6 bases). This CDR3 is built from 15 residues. V was clipped by 7 bases and J by 5 bases, with 20 bases between them. The germline gives CDR1 SNHLY, CDR2 FYNNEI. The CDR3 spells CASTEANIGGETQYF. The CDR3 DNA follows: TGTGCCAGCACCGAAGCGAATATTGGGGGGGAGACCCAGTACTTC.

J is TRBJ2-1 and V is TRBV5-8; D perhaps matches TRBD2 (6 bases). Trimming took off 2 bases at V and 7 bases at J, with 16 bases between the two ends. CDR3 length: 15 residues. Germline loops: CDR1 SGHTS, CDR2 YDEGEE. Here the CDR3 reads CASSFGRLAFNEQFF. CDR3 coding DNA: TGTGCCAGCAGCTTCGGACGGCTAGCGTTTAATGAGCAGTTCTTC.

This rearrangement joins TRBV12-3 or TRBV12-4 to TRBJ2-1; the match to TRBD2 covers 14 bases. This CDR3 has 15 residues. Trimming took 5 bases from V and 7 from J; bases not matched to a gene: 4. The chain's CDR3 is CASSRLAGGRNEQFF. CDR3 DNA sequence: TGTGCCAGCAGTCGACTAGCGGGAGGGAGAAATGAGCAGTTCTTC.